A selection of T cell receptor beta chains follows, all from one sample in a study of brain T cells in children with intractable seizures. Libraries were prepared by immunoSEQ multiplex PCR; TCRdb keeps only in-frame clonotypes and omits some of them. The sample holds about 340,000 clones; over 90% are singletons and the top ten take 5% to 7%. Sequenced material: peripheral blood, taken 5 to 6 months after surgery. Receptors originate from a boy under two years old with tuberous sclerosis and intractable seizures. CDR3s include the opening cysteine and the closing phenylalanine or tryptophan. A D gene is named only where the DNA matches it firmly. Clone size is given for some rows only: seen once, a few or many times, or a class if the clone is expanded.

TGCGCCAGCAGTGAGGGCTCCGAGCAGTACTTC,CASSEGSEQYF,few,TRBJ2-7,TRBV10-2,-
TGTGCCAGTAGTATCGGTAGCGGGGGAGCGTACAATGAGCAGTTCTTC,CASSIGSGGAYNEQFF,-,TRBJ2-1,TRBV19,TRBD2
TGTGCCAGCAGCTCCTTGGCCTTCACCGGGGAGCTGTTTTTT,CASSSLAFTGELFF,-,TRBJ2-2,TRBV7-9,-
TGTGCCAGCAGTTACCCGAACGATGGCTACACCTTC,CASSYPNDGYTF,once,TRBJ1-2,TRBV6-6,-
TGTGCCAGCAGCCAAGGATCACCTTTCAATCAGCCCCAGCATTTT,CASSQGSPFNQPQHF,-,TRBJ1-5,TRBV3-1/TRBV3-2,-
TGTGCCAGCGCGGGACTAGCATGGAATGAGCAGTTCTTC,CASAGLAWNEQFF,-,TRBJ2-1,TRBV6-1,TRBD2
TGTGCCAGCAGCTTGGGAGCAGGGACACTCAATTCACCCCTCCACTTT,CASSLGAGTLNSPLHF,-,TRBJ1-6,TRBV5-4,-
TGTGCCAGCAGTTACGTGGGTGGAAACGAGCAGTACTTC,CASSYVGGNEQYF,-,TRBJ2-7,TRBV6-6,-
TGTGCCAGCAGTTTAAGGGCTCCTGAAGCTTTCTTT,CASSLRAPEAFF,-,TRBJ1-1,TRBV12-3/TRBV12-4,-
TGTGCCAGCAGTGGGCCGACTAGCGGGTCCTACAATGAGCAGTTCTTC,CASSGPTSGSYNEQFF,-,TRBJ2-1,TRBV25-1,TRBD2
TGTGCCAGCAGTTTACCCGTTTGGGGCCAGGGAGGGAGGTGCACCATATATTTT,CASSLPVWGQGGRCTIYF,-,TRBJ1-3,TRBV28,-
TGTGCCACCCGGGACTCTGGAAACACCATATATTTT,CATRDSGNTIYF,-,TRBJ1-3,TRBV24-1,-
TGCGCCAGCAGCCAAGAGAACAGGGCCCAAGAGACCCAGTACTTC,CASSQENRAQETQYF,-,TRBJ2-5,TRBV4-1,-
TGTGCCAGCAGCTCCACGGAGAACACCGGGGAGCTGTTTTTT,CASSSTENTGELFF,-,TRBJ2-2,TRBV7-3,-
TGTGCCAGCAGCTGGGGGGCCCGTATCAATAACTATGGCTACACCTTC,CASSWGARINNYGYTF,-,TRBJ1-2,TRBV7-9,-